This T cell receptor beta chain was sequenced for a study of high-grade serous ovarian cancer treatment subgroups. Whole-study context: Each sample yielded on average roughly 7,000 unique TCR beta rearrangements from 12,000 to 15,000 reads.

Per the germline V gene, CDR1 is MNHNY and CDR2 is SVGAGI (reference sequence). The CDR3 contains 14 residues. V was pared by 6 bases and J by 5 bases, with 5 bases of the junction left unmatched. The tumor samples were collected prior to definitive surgery or chemotherapy. This clone appeared a single time. Clones were read by immunoSEQ multiplex PCR, and TCRdb kept only the in-frame ones, dropping some. The table has under 3,000 clones, 70% to 75% seen once. What was sequenced was tumor tissue. This sequence originates from a human donor with high-grade serous ovarian cancer. This chain joins TRBV6-6 and TRBJ2-7, with 12 positions matching TRBD2. This CDR3 reads CASSLTSGRNEQYF. CDR3 DNA: TGTGCCAGCAGCCTGACTAGCGGGAGAAACGAGCAGTACTTC.